The 17 T cell receptor beta chains presented below share a single source sample, sequenced in a study of blood T cell repertoires in COVID-19. The assay was immunoSEQ multiplex PCR, and TCRdb's table has in-frame clones only and misses some. Of around 130,000 clones in the sample, less than 90% were seen once. The sequenced sample consisted of peripheral blood. Every receptor here comes from a woman aged 25-40 years who had recovered from COVID-19.

V gene TRBV19 combines with J gene TRBJ1-4; a possible D gene is TRBD1 (5 bases). Germline V CDR1 and CDR2: LNHDA, SQIVND (reference sequence). V was clipped by 4 bases and J by 4 bases, with 7 bases between them. The CDR3 is made up of 13 amino acids. CDR3 protein: CASSRGHNEKLFF. In DNA, the CDR3 is TGTGCCAGTAGTAGGGGCCATAATGAAAAACTGTTTTTT. Filled out from reference TRBV19 and TRBJ1-4, the complete variable domain reads DGGITQSPKYLFRKEGQNVTLSCEQNLNHDAMYWYRQDPGQGLRLIYYSQIVNDFQKGDIAEGYSVSREKKESFPLTVTSAQKNPTAFYLCASSRGHNEKLFFGSGTQLSVL.

The chain uses TRBV19 and TRBJ2-7, with 7 nucleotides matching TRBD1. The length of the CDR3 is 15 residues. CDR1 and CDR2 from the germline V gene are LNHDA and SQIVND (reference sequence). The V segment lost 6 bases and the J segment 0 bases; nucleotides outside the gene matches: 8. The CDR3 region is CASSETGSSSYEQYF. In nucleotides, the CDR3 is TGTGCCAGTAGCGAGACAGGGTCAAGCTCCTACGAGCAGTACTTC.

The chain uses TRBV6-5 and TRBJ1-5; 7 nucleotides align to TRBD1. This CDR3 contains 14 residues. CDR1 is MNHEY and CDR2 is SVGAGI in the germline V gene. With V trimmed by 6 bases and J by 2 bases, 4 bases remained unmatched. The CDR3 sequence: CASRADRGNQPQHF. The CDR3 nucleotides read TGTGCCAGCAGGGCCGACAGGGGCAATCAGCCCCAGCATTTT.

This clone was counted only a few times. The chain recombines TRBV18 with TRBJ2-5, with 15 positions matching TRBD2. With 4 bases clipped from V and 0 bases from J, the junction kept 6 bases outside the gene matches. CDR3 length equals 18 residues. The germline CDR1 and CDR2 sequences are KGHSH and LQKENI. The CDR3 DNA follows: TGTGCCAGCTCACAGGGACTAGCGGGAGGAATAAACCAAGAGACCCAGTACTTC. It is translated as CASSQGLAGGINQETQYF.

The chain employs TRBV9 and TRBJ1-3, with a tentative D call TRBD1 (6 bases). From germline, CDR1 is SGDLS and CDR2 YYNGEE. This CDR3 contains 15 residues. The V gene lost 3 bases and the J gene lost 0 bases, with 10 bases spanning the gap. CDR3 sequence: CASSGGGNSGNTIYF. The CDR3 region has the DNA TGTGCCAGCAGCGGAGGGGGAAACTCTGGAAACACCATATATTTT.

The CDR3 reads CASSLYLAGQERSYEQYF. The CDR3 nucleotides are TGTGCCAGCAGTTTATATTTGGCTGGACAGGAGAGATCCTACGAGCAGTACTTC. The rearrangement uses TRBV27 and TRBJ2-7; 7 bases map to TRBD1. The CDR3 is made up of 18 amino acids. J gave up 1 base and V 1 base, and 13 bases lay outside the gene matches. Germline V gene lookup returns CDR1 MNHEY and CDR2 SMNVEV (reference sequence).

The chain carries TRBV2 and TRBJ1-4; no reliable D call. The germline V gene has CDR1 SNHLY and CDR2 FYNNEI. Trimming shortened V by 5 bases and J by 0 bases, and 7 bases separated the two germline ends. The CDR3 consists of 14 residues. DNA for the CDR3: TGTGCCAGCAGTCAGACAACAACTAATGAAAAACTGTTTTTT. Encoded protein: CASSQTTTNEKLFF. Together with reference TRBV2 and TRBJ1-4, the CDR3 gives the full variable domain: EPEVTQTPSHQVTQMGQEVILRCVPISNHLYFYWYRQILGQKVEFLVSFYNNEISEKSEIFDDQFSVERPDGSNFTLKIRSTKLEDSAMYFCASSQTTTNEKLFFGSGTQLSVL.

The chain combines TRBV7-9 with TRBJ1-2; possible D gene TRBD1, 5 bases. The germline V and J ends were trimmed by 2 bases and 2 bases, with 9 bases remaining between them. The CDR3 totals 14 residues. Germline CDR1 SEHNR, CDR2 FQNEAQ (reference sequence). The CDR3 is CASSLSGLNYGYTF. The CDR3 DNA reads as TGTGCCAGCAGCTTATCAGGGCTGAACTATGGCTACACCTTC.

The chain is built from TRBV9 and TRBJ2-7; TRBD2 is a possible D gene (6 bases). The CDR3 is 13 amino acids. The germline V gene has CDR1 SGDLS and CDR2 YYNGEE. The V end lost 0 bases, the J end lost 6 bases, and 10 bases lay between the germline ends. The CDR3 DNA sequence: TGTGCCAGCAGCGTAGCGCGGGGAAGCGAGCAGTACTTC. Its protein is CASSVARGSEQYF.

The chain has TRBV6-1 and TRBJ2-5; D might be TRBD2 (7 bases). Trimming stripped 0 bases from V and 5 bases from J, with 16 bases between. Germline V gene sequence: CDR1 MNHNS, CDR2 SASEGT. This CDR3 has 16 amino acids. CDR3 residues: CASSEAQPGGGETQYF. The CDR3 DNA follows: TGTGCCAGCAGTGAAGCGCAGCCGGGGGGCGGGGAGACCCAGTACTTC.

The chain carries TRBV27 and TRBJ1-1; TRBD1 matches 7 bases. Germline trimming cut 3 bases from V and 4 bases from J; bases unmatched to any gene: 5. The germline V gene has CDR1 MNHEY and CDR2 SMNVEV (reference sequence). The CDR3 totals 14 residues. This chain's CDR3 is CASSLTGWVTEAFF. CDR3 DNA: TGTGCCAGCAGTTTGACAGGGTGGGTCACTGAAGCTTTCTTT.

The chain couples TRBV11-2 to TRBJ2-1, with 7 bases identical to TRBD2. The ends lost 5 bases at V and 4 bases at J; junction bases unmatched: 8. The CDR3 contains 15 residues. The germline gives CDR1 SGHAT, CDR2 FQNNGV. The CDR3 DNA reads as TGTGCCAGCAGCAGCAGACTAGCCCCTTACAATGAGCAGTTCTTC. Protein: CASSSRLAPYNEQFF. The entire variable domain, with the rest obtained from reference TRBV11-2 and TRBJ2-1, is as follows: EAGVAQSPRYKIIEKRQSVAFWCNPISGHATLYWYQQILGQGPKLLIQFQNNGVVDDSQLPKDRFSAERLKGVDSTLKIQPAKLEDSAVYLCASSSRLAPYNEQFFGPGTRLTVL.

The chain employs TRBV7-2 and TRBJ2-7; TRBD2 matches at 9 bases. Trimming at V came to 1 base and at J to 9 bases, leaving 7 bases not matched to a gene. CDR1 is SGHTA and CDR2 is FQGNSA in the germline V gene. There are 14 residues in the CDR3. This chain's CDR3 is CASSLGGSGSSQYF. CDR3 DNA: TGTGCCAGCAGCTTAGGGGGTAGCGGGAGTTCGCAGTACTTC.

This clone appeared once. The genes are TRBV6-1 and TRBJ2-3; D uncertain. Germline assignment: CDR1 MNHNS and CDR2 SASEGT. The CDR3 has 14 residues. V lost 3 bases and J 3 bases, leaving 10 bases between the germline ends. The CDR3 DNA sequence: TGTGCCAGCAGTGAGGTAGTGTCGACAGATACGCAGTATTTT. This encodes CASSEVVSTDTQYF.

The gene calls are TRBV11-3 and TRBJ2-3; D is possibly TRBD1 (5 bases). Trimming pared 1 base from V and 5 bases from J, leaving 10 bases between. This CDR3 has 14 residues. CDR1 and CDR2 (germline): SGHNT, YENEEA. CDR3 sequence: CASSLGQKVDTQYF. The CDR3 DNA is TGTGCCAGCAGCTTAGGACAGAAAGTAGATACGCAGTATTTT. Based on the CDR3 plus reference TRBV11-3 and TRBJ2-3, the full variable domain is EAGVVQSPRYKIIEKKQPVAFWCNPISGHNTLYWYLQNLGQGPELLIRYENEEAVDDSQLPKDRFSAERLKGVDSTLKIQPAELGDSAVYLCASSLGQKVDTQYFGPGTRLTVL.

The genes are TRBV27 and TRBJ1-1, with 8 bases identical to TRBD1. The CDR3 loop spans 16 amino acids. V was clipped by 2 bases and J by 5 bases; unmatched bases: 10. Germline assignment: CDR1 MNHEY and CDR2 SMNVEV (reference sequence). The CDR3 nucleotides read TGTGCCAGCAGTTTACTGGTAGGACAGGGTGGGACTGAAGCTTTCTTT. It encodes CASSLLVGQGGTEAFF.

V is TRBV27 and J is TRBJ1-2, with 11 bases matching TRBD1. CDR1 is MNHEY and CDR2 is SMNVEV in the germline V gene (reference sequence). V gave up 0 bases and J gave up 3 bases; unmatched junction bases: 6. The CDR3 has 17 amino acids. The CDR3 sequence is CASSLSAGTGGHYGYTF. For the CDR3, the DNA is TGTGCCAGCAGTTTATCCGCCGGGACAGGGGGTCACTATGGCTACACCTTC.